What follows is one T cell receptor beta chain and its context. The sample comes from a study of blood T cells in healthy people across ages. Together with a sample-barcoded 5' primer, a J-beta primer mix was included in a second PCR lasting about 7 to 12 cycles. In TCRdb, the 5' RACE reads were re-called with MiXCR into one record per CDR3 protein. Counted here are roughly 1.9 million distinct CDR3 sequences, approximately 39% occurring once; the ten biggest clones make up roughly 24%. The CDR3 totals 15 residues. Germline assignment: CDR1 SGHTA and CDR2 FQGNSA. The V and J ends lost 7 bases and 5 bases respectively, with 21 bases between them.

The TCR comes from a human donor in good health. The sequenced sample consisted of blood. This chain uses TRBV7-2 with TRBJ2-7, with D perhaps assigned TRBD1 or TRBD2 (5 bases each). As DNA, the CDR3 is TGTGCCAGCAAACCGGGACCCTACTTGAGCAACGAGCAGTACTTC. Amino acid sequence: CASKPGPYLSNEQYF.